This is a list of T cell receptor beta chains from one sample in a study of beta chain features in type 1 diabetes. Repertoires were generated with immunoSEQ multiplex PCR, while TCRdb's copy carries only in-frame clones and drops some. The table has nearly 250,000 clones, 68% seen once. Sequenced input: naive CD4+ T cells from blood. These receptor sequences come from a man younger than 45 in good health. CDR3s include the opening cysteine and the closing phenylalanine or tryptophan. D genes are given only for firm matches. Clone size is shown for a subset of rows, as once, few, many or a class of expanded clone.

>once|.|TRBV5-1|TRBJ2-1
CASSLGRDPPNEQFF
TGCGCCAGCAGCTTGGGGCGGGACCCACCAAATGAGCAGTTCTTC
>few|.|TRBV30|TRBJ1-1
CAWSVSGGKAEAFF
TGTGCCTGGAGTGTAAGTGGTGGTAAGGCTGAAGCTTTCTTT
>.|.|TRBV7-2|TRBJ2-7
CASSYSSYEQYF
TGTGCCAGCAGTTACAGCTCCTACGAGCAGTACTTC
>.|.|TRBV7-2|TRBJ2-1
CASSFVWRAGSEQFF
TGTGCCAGCAGCTTCGTATGGCGGGCTGGCTCGGAGCAGTTCTTC
>.|.|TRBV14|TRBJ1-4
CASSRQGATNEKLFF
TGTGCCAGCAGCCGACAAGGAGCAACTAATGAAAAACTGTTTTTT
>.|.|TRBV30|TRBJ1-1
CAWSGVYTEAFF
TGTGCCTGGAGTGGGGTATACACTGAAGCTTTCTTT
>.|TRBD1|TRBV6-6|TRBJ2-2
CASSYDRVSKELFF
TGTGCCAGCAGTTACGACAGGGTGTCGAAGGAGCTGTTTTTT
>.|.|TRBV7-2|TRBJ2-6
CASSFTGTGANVLTF
TGTGCCAGCAGCTTCACAGGGACTGGGGCCAACGTCCTGACTTTC
>.|.|TRBV5-1|TRBJ1-2
CASSDTAVVYGYTF
TGCGCCAGCAGCGATACAGCCGTTGTCTATGGCTACACCTTC
>.|.|TRBV4-2|TRBJ2-7
CASSQSGMGNEQYF
TGTGCCAGCAGCCAGTCTGGAATGGGGAACGAGCAGTACTTC
>.|TRBD1|TRBV5-1|TRBJ2-1
CASSLEDRGVDEQFF
TGCGCCAGCAGCTTGGAGGACAGGGGAGTCGATGAGCAGTTCTTC